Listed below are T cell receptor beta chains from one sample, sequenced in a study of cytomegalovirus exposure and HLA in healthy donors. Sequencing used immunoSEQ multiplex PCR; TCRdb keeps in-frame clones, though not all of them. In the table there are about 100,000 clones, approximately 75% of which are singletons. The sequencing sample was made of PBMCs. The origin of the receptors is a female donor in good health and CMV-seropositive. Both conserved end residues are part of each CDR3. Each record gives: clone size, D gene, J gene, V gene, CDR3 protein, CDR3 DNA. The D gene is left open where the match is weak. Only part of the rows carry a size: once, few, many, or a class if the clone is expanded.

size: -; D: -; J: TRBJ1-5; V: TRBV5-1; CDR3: CASSAVGGGNQPQHF; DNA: TGCGCCAGCAGCGCCGTAGGAGGAGGCAATCAGCCCCAGCATTTT
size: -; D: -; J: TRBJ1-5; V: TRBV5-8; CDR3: CASSSVNQPQHF; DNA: TGTGCCAGCAGCTCGGTGAATCAGCCCCAGCATTTT
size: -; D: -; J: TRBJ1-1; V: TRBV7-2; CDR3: CASRSQGATEAFF; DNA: TGTGCCAGCAGGAGTCAGGGCGCGACTGAAGCTTTCTTT
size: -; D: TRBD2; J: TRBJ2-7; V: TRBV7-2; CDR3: CASSLGGGSSYEQYF; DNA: TGTGCCAGCAGCTTAGGCGGGGGGAGCTCCTACGAGCAGTACTTC
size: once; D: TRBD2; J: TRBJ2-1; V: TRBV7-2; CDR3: CASSVSGSGYNEQFF; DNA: TGTGCCAGCAGCGTTAGCGGGAGTGGGTACAATGAGCAGTTCTTC
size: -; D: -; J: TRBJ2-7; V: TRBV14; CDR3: CASSTGILPYEQYF; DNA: TGTGCCAGCAGCACCGGGATACTTCCCTACGAGCAGTACTTC
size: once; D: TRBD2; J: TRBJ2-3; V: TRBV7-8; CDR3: CASSKLAGPLTDTQYF; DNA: TGTGCCAGCAGCAAACTAGCGGGGCCCCTCACAGATACGCAGTATTTT
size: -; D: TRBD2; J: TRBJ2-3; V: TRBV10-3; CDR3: CAIKPGLAGGTADTQYF; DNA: TGTGCCATCAAGCCGGGACTAGCGGGAGGAACAGCAGATACGCAGTATTTT
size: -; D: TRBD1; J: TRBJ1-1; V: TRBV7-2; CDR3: CASSLWGQRNTEAFF; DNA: TGTGCCAGCAGCTTATGGGGACAGAGGAACACTGAAGCTTTCTTT
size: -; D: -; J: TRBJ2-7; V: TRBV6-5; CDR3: CASSYMREQYF; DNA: TGTGCCAGCAGTTATATGAGGGAGCAGTACTTC
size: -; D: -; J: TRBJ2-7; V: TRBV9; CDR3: CASSVATGLAYEQYF; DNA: TGTGCCAGCAGCGTAGCGACTGGACTGGCCTACGAGCAGTACTTC
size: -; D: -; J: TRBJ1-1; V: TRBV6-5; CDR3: CASSRVLNTEAFF; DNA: TGTGCCAGCAGTCGCGTTCTAAACACTGAAGCTTTCTTT
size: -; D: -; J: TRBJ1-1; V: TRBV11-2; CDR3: CASSLGDTGAFF; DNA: TGTGCCAGCAGCTTAGGGGACACTGGGGCTTTCTTT
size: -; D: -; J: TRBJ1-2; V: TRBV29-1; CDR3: CSVDTGDGGYTF; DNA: TGCAGCGTGGACACCGGAGACGGAGGCTACACCTTC
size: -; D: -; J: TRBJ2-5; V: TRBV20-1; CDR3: CSATMQTQYF; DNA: TGCAGTGCTACTATGCAGACCCAGTACTTC
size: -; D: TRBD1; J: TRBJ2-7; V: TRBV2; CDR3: CASRDGQGGYEQYF; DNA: TGTGCCAGCAGAGATGGACAGGGGGGCTACGAGCAGTACTTC
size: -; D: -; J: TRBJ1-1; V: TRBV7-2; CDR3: CASSLGQIMNTEAFF; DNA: TGTGCCAGCAGCTTAGGACAGATCATGAACACTGAAGCTTTCTTT
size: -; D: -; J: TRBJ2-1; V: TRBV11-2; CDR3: CASSLRGSGYYNEQFF; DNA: TGTGCCAGCAGCTTAAGAGGCAGCGGGTACTACAATGAGCAGTTCTTC
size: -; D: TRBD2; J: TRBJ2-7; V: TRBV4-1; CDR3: CASSQPLAGYEQYF; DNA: TGCGCCAGCAGCCAGCCCCTAGCGGGCTACGAGCAGTACTTC
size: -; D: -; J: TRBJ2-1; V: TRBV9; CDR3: CASSVARYNEQFF; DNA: TGTGCCAGCAGCGTAGCGCGTTACAATGAGCAGTTCTTC
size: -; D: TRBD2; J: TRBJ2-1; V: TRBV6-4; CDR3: CASSETSGGAGDEQFF; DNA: TGTGCCAGCAGTGAGACTAGCGGGGGGGCCGGCGATGAGCAGTTCTTC
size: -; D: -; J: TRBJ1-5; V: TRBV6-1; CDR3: CASHAPASGQPQHF; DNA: TGTGCCAGCCACGCCCCCGCGTCGGGGCAGCCCCAGCATTTT
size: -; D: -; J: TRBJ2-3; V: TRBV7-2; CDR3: CASSLVGQVGDTQYF; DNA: TGTGCCAGCAGCTTAGTAGGCCAGGTCGGTGATACGCAGTATTTT
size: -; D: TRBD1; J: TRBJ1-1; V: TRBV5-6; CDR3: CASSLGPRGLNTEAFF; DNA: TGTGCCAGCAGCTTGGGGCCCAGGGGGTTGAACACTGAAGCTTTCTTT
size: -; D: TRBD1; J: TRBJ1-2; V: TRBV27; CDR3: CASRPRTGYGYTF; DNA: TGTGCCAGCAGACCACGGACAGGGTATGGCTACACCTTC
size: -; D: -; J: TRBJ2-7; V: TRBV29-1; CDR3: CSVKVGGPTNEQYF; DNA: TGCAGCGTTAAGGTGGGAGGCCCGACAAACGAGCAGTACTTC
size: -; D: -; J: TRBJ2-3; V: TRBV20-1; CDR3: CSASSTDTQYF; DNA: TGCAGTGCTAGCTCCACAGATACGCAGTATTTT
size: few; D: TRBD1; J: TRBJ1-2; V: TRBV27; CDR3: CASRTGESGYTF; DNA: TGTGCCAGCAGGACAGGGGAAAGTGGCTACACCTTC
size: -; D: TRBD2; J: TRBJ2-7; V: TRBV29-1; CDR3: CSVESPASGSYEQYF; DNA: TGCAGCGTTGAGAGTCCGGCTAGCGGGAGCTACGAGCAGTACTTC
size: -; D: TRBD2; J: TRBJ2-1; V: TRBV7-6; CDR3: CASSLVSGSIREQFF; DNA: TGTGCCAGCAGCTTAGTCAGCGGGAGTATCCGTGAGCAGTTCTTC
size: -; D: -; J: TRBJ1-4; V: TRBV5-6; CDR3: CASSLVGANEKLFF; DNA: TGTGCCAGCAGCTTGGTCGGGGCTAATGAAAAACTGTTTTTT
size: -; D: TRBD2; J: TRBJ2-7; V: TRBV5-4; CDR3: CASSWNPTSGSSEQYF; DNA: TGTGCCAGCAGCTGGAATCCGACTAGCGGGAGTAGCGAGCAGTACTTC
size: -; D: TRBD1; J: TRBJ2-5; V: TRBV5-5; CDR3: CASTLSRTGGAQWETQYF; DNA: TGTGCCAGCACACTGAGCCGGACAGGGGGCGCTCAATGGGAGACCCAGTACTTC
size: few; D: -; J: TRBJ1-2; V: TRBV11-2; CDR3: CASRPTGQEYGYTF; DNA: TGTGCCAGCAGACCCACGGGACAAGAGTATGGCTACACCTTC
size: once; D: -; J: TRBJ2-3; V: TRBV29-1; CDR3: CSVRTVSTDTQYF; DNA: TGCAGCGTTAGGACAGTTAGCACAGATACGCAGTATTTT
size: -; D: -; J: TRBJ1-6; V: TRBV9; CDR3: CASSGREGGVKSPLHF; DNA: TGTGCCAGCAGCGGACGGGAAGGAGGGGTTAAATCACCCCTCCACTTT
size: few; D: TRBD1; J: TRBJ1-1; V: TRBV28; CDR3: CAGSTGQQTRDEAFF; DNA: TGTGCCGGGAGCACGGGACAGCAGACTAGGGATGAAGCTTTCTTT
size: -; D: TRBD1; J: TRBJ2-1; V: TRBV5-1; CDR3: CASSSGQGLGNEQFF; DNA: TGCGCCAGCAGCTCCGGACAGGGGTTAGGCAATGAGCAGTTCTTC
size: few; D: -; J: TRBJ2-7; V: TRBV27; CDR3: CASSMGKEVNEQYF; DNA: TGTGCCAGCAGTATGGGGAAGGAGGTAAACGAGCAGTACTTC
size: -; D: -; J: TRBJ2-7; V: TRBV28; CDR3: CASSSPGAFAYEQYF; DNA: TGTGCCAGCAGTTCTCCTGGGGCTTTTGCCTACGAGCAGTACTTC
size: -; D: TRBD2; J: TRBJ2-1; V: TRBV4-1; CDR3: CASSRQTGTSGPGWLF; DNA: TGCGCCAGCAGCCGACAAACCGGGACTAGCGGGCCGGGGTGGCTCTTC
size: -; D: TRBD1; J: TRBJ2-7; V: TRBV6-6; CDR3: CASQGASYEQYF; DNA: TGTGCCAGCCAGGGGGCTTCCTACGAGCAGTACTTC
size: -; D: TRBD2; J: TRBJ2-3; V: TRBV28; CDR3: CASREWGLAKFTDTQYF; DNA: TGTGCCAGCAGGGAGTGGGGACTAGCTAAATTCACAGATACGCAGTATTTT
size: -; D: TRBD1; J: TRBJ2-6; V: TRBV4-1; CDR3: CASSRQGSRAGANVLTF; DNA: TGCGCCAGCAGCCGACAGGGGAGCAGGGCTGGGGCCAACGTCCTGACTTTC
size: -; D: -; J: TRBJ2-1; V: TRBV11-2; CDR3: CASSYGTLYNEQFF; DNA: TGTGCCAGCAGCTACGGGACTCTATACAATGAGCAGTTCTTC
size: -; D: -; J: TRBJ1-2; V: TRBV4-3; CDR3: CASSQDYGGAYGYTF; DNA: TGCGCCAGCAGCCAAGATTACGGGGGAGCCTATGGCTACACCTTC
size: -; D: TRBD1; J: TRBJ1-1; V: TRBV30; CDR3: CAGDRGRRYATEAFF; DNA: TGTGCCGGAGACAGGGGGCGACGATACGCCACTGAAGCTTTCTTT
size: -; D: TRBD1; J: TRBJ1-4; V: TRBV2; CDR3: CASKRTGYATNEKLFF; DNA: TGTGCCAGCAAACGGACAGGGTATGCAACTAATGAAAAACTGTTTTTT
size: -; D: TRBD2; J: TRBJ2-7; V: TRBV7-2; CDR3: CASSLALAGPYEQYF; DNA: TGTGCCAGCAGCTTAGCACTAGCGGGTCCCTACGAGCAGTACTTC
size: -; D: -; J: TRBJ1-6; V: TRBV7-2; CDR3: CASSLDRNSPLHF; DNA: TGTGCCAGCAGCTTAGACAGAAATTCACCCCTCCACTTT
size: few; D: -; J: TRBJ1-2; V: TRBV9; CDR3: CASSVGEYGYTF; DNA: TGTGCCAGCAGCGTAGGCGAGTATGGCTACACCTTC
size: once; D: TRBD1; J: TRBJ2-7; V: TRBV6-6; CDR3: CASSPPRTGEHEQYF; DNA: TGTGCCAGCAGCCCTCCCCGGACAGGGGAACACGAGCAGTACTTC
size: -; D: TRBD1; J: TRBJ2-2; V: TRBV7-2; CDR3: CASSPDRTNTGELFF; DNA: TGTGCCAGCAGCCCGGACAGGACGAACACCGGGGAGCTGTTTTTT
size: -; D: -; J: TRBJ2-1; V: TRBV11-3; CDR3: CASSRDSYNEQFF; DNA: TGTGCCAGCAGCCGGGACTCTTACAATGAGCAGTTCTTC
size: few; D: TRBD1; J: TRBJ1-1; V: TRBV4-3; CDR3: CASSQDPGQGAQAFF; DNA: TGCGCCAGCAGCCAAGACCCCGGACAGGGGGCGCAAGCTTTCTTT
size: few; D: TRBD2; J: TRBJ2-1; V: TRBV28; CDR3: CASSAGLEPYNEQFF; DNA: TGTGCCAGCAGTGCCGGACTAGAGCCCTACAATGAGCAGTTCTTC
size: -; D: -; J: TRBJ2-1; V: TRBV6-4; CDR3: CASSRGMSSYNEQFF; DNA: TGTGCCAGCTCCCGAGGGATGAGCTCCTACAATGAGCAGTTCTTC
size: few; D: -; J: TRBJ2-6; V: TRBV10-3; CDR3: CAISEISSGANVLTF; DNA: TGTGCCATCAGTGAGATCAGCTCTGGGGCCAACGTCCTGACTTTC